The entry below describes one T cell receptor (beta chain). The protocol was immunoSEQ multiplex PCR, while the TCRdb copy is restricted to in-frame clones and leaves out a portion. The data contain 150,000 to 200,000 clones, 92% of them singletons. Trimming stripped 1 base from V and 6 bases from J, with 11 bases between. CDR1 is MNHNY and CDR2 is SVGAGI in the germline V gene (reference sequence). The length of the CDR3 is 14 residues. These data originate in a study of T cell responses to AZD1222 COVID-19 vaccine. This specimen was peripheral blood, taken 28 days after the second AZD1222 dose. The receptor comes from an adult who received the AZD1222 COVID-19 vaccine. The J gene is TRBJ2-3, the V gene TRBV6-6; possibly TRBD2 for D (5 bases). Written as DNA, the CDR3 is TGTGCCAGCAGTTACTGGTCTAGCTCGGATACGCAGTATTTT. This gives the protein CASSYWSSSDTQYF.